One and the same sample provided the 18 T cell receptor beta chains below, sequenced in a study of blood T cell repertoires in COVID-19. Assay: immunoSEQ multiplex PCR; the TCRdb copy retains only in-frame clones and omits some. The sample contains about 270,000 clones, about 89% of which appear only once. Sequencing was performed on peripheral blood. The receptor source for this set is a man aged 40-50 years with active or convalescent COVID-19.

The V and J genes are TRBV2 and TRBJ1-1; TRBD1 agrees at 8 bases. The junction had 10 bases not matched to a gene; V was cut back by 6 bases and J by 10 bases. CDR1 and CDR2 from the germline V gene are SNHLY and FYNNEI. The CDR3 runs 13 residues. The CDR3 bases are TGTGCCAGCAGGCCGACAGGGGCCTTCGGAGCTTTCTTT. Protein: CASRPTGAFGAFF.

This chain joins TRBV4-1 and TRBJ2-7; the match to TRBD2 covers 7 bases. V dropped 6 bases and J dropped 0; count of bases not matched to a gene: 14. The germline gives CDR1 MGHRA, CDR2 YSYEKL. The CDR3 is 17 residues long. The CDR3 coding sequence is TGCGCCAGCAGTCCGCTGTGGGCTAGCGGTGGCTCCTACGAGCAGTACTTC. It codes for CASSPLWASGGSYEQYF.

The chain is built from TRBV6-1 and TRBJ1-6, with 9 bases lining up with TRBD1. The CDR3 consists of 15 residues. J lost 4 bases, V lost 11 bases, and 9 bases had no gene match. Germline V gene lookup returns CDR1 MNHNS and CDR2 SASEGT. This CDR3 reads CAAFGGQGYNSPLHF. The CDR3 DNA sequence: TGTGCCGCATTCGGCGGACAGGGGTATAATTCACCCCTCCACTTT.

This clone was seen more than once but under ten times. The V gene is TRBV9, the J gene TRBJ2-2; 7 bases match TRBD2. V lost 5 bases and J lost 2; bases outside the gene matches: 6. CDR1 and CDR2 from the germline V gene are SGDLS and YYNGEE. The CDR3 consists of 15 residues. The CDR3 loop reads CASRKSGENTGELFF. The CDR3 coding sequence is TGTGCCAGCAGGAAGAGCGGGGAAAACACCGGGGAGCTGTTTTTT.

The rearrangement links TRBV2 to TRBJ2-5; no firm D call. Germline V gene sequence: CDR1 SNHLY, CDR2 FYNNEI. The CDR3 is made up of 15 amino acids. Trimming shortened V by 7 bases and J by 4 bases, and 19 bases separated the two germline ends. CDR3 in DNA: TGTGCCAGCAATCCACCCAGTACATTTCGAGAGACCCAGTACTTC. It is translated as CASNPPSTFRETQYF.

V usage is TRBV4-1 and J usage is TRBJ1-2; 7 bases line up with TRBD1. The CDR3 is made up of 17 amino acids. In germline, CDR1 is MGHRA, CDR2 YSYEKL. The junction had 10 bases not matched to a gene; V was cut back by 2 bases and J by 1 base. DNA of the CDR3: TGCGCCAGCAGCCAAACCCTGACAGGGTGGGATAACTATGGCTACACCTTC. This sequence encodes CASSQTLTGWDNYGYTF.

This chain links TRBV29-1 with TRBJ1-1; 10 bases fit TRBD1. Trimming at V came to 3 bases and at J to 3 bases, leaving 13 bases not matched to a gene. The CDR3 spans 17 residues. In germline, CDR1 is SQVTM, CDR2 ANQGSEA. CDR3 loop: CSVDRRAPGTGDTEAFF. The CDR3 coding sequence is TGCAGCGTTGATAGGAGAGCGCCAGGGACAGGGGACACTGAAGCTTTCTTT.

Only one count was recorded for this clone. This rearrangement joins TRBV11-2 to TRBJ2-7; weak D call: TRBD1 (5 bases). CDR1 is SGHAT, CDR2 FQNNGV, per germline. Trimming took off 3 bases at V and 0 bases at J, with 18 bases between the two ends. The CDR3 totals 17 residues. Written as DNA, the CDR3 is TGTGCCAGCAGCTTTGCCAGGGCCTTACGCTACTCCTACGAGCAGTACTTC. Translation: CASSFARALRYSYEQYF. Based on the CDR3 plus reference TRBV11-2 and TRBJ2-7, the full variable domain is EAGVAQSPRYKIIEKRQSVAFWCNPISGHATLYWYQQILGQGPKLLIQFQNNGVVDDSQLPKDRFSAERLKGVDSTLKIQPAKLEDSAVYLCASSFARALRYSYEQYFGPGTRLTVT.

The chain joins TRBV27 to TRBJ1-4, with 10 bases that match TRBD1. J lost 6 bases, V lost 4 bases, and 14 bases had no gene match. CDR3 length equals 18 residues. Germline CDR1 and CDR2: MNHEY and SMNVEV (reference sequence). CDR3 region: CASSSRSGTGVFHEKLFF. DNA of the CDR3: TGTGCCAGCAGTTCACGATCCGGGACAGGGGTTTTTCATGAAAAACTGTTTTTT.

V usage is TRBV5-1 and J usage is TRBJ2-5; TRBD2 matches 9 bases. V lost 3 bases and J lost 2; bases outside the gene matches: 5. Looked up from germline, CDR1 is SGHRS and CDR2 is YFSETQ. This CDR3 contains 15 residues. The DNA for the CDR3 is TGCGCCAGCAGCTCCCCAGCGGGAGGACAAGAGACCCAGTACTTC. Translating gives CASSSPAGGQETQYF. Full variable domain (rest looked up from reference TRBV5-1 and TRBJ2-5): KAGVTQTPRYLIKTRGQQVTLSCSPISGHRSVSWYQQTPGQGLQFLFEYFSETQRNKGNFPGRFSGRQFSNSRSEMNVSTLELGDSALYLCASSSPAGGQETQYFGPGTRLLVL.

The genes are TRBV24-1 and TRBJ1-5; D not certain. The V end was cut by 6 bases, the J end by 0 bases, with 8 bases between. The CDR3 consists of 14 residues. Germline lookup yields CDR1 KGHDR and CDR2 SFDVKD. CDR3 nucleotide sequence: TGTGCCACCAGTCCGGGTCCTAGCAATCAGCCCCAGCATTTT. Protein: CATSPGPSNQPQHF.

The chain combines TRBV30 with TRBJ1-1, with D unresolved. This CDR3 has 12 amino acids. Between the trimmed V and J ends, which lost 1 base and 2 bases, there was a span of 5 bases. The germline CDR1 and CDR2 sequences are GTSNPN and SVGIG (reference sequence). CDR3 in amino acids: CAWSELNTEAFF. Here the CDR3 DNA reads TGTGCCTGGAGTGAACTTAACACTGAAGCTTTCTTT. Filled out from reference TRBV30 and TRBJ1-1, the complete variable domain reads SQTIHQWPATLVQPVGSPLSLECTVEGTSNPNLYWYRQAAGRGLQLLFYSVGIGQISSEVPQNLSASRPQDRQFILSSKKLLLSDSGFYLCAWSELNTEAFFGQGTRLTVV.

V and J are TRBV5-6 and TRBJ1-2, with 7 bases that match TRBD1. V shed 0 bases, J shed 4 bases, and the junction held 6 bases outside the gene matches. The CDR3 is made up of 15 amino acids. CDR1 and CDR2 (germline): SGHDT, YYEEEE. The CDR3 DNA is TGTGCCAGCAGCTTGGCTCGACAGGGAACCTATGGCTACACCTTC. Translating it yields CASSLARQGTYGYTF. The variable domain in full, completed from reference TRBV5-6 and TRBJ1-2, reads DAGVTQSPTHLIKTRGQQVTLRCSPKSGHDTVSWYQQALGQGPQFIFQYYEEEERQRGNFPDRFSGHQFPNYSSELNVNALLLGDSALYLCASSLARQGTYGYTFGSGTRLTVV.

V and J are TRBV4-2 and TRBJ2-1; a possible D gene is TRBD2 (6 bases). The V end was cut by 0 bases, the J end by 7 bases, with 13 bases between. The CDR3 spans 15 residues. In germline, CDR1 is LGHNA, CDR2 YNFKEQ. CDR3 sequence (DNA): TGTGCCAGCAGCCAAGATGTGGCAGGAGGGAATGAGCAGTTCTTC. Its translation is CASSQDVAGGNEQFF.

The chain links TRBV28 to TRBJ2-5; no firm D call. The ends were cut back, 5 bases at V and 2 bases at J, with 12 bases in the middle. Germline CDR1 and CDR2: MDHEN and SYDVKM. The CDR3 runs to 14 residues. This CDR3 reads CASSPPRRQETQYF. CDR3 bases: TGTGCCAGCAGTCCCCCCCGCAGGCAAGAGACCCAGTACTTC. The whole variable domain, filled in from reference TRBV28 and TRBJ2-5, reads DVKVTQSSRYLVKRTGEKVFLECVQDMDHENMFWYRQDPGLGLRLIYFSYDVKMKEKGDIPEGYSVSREKKERFSLILESASTNQTSMYLCASSPPRRQETQYFGPGTRLLVL.

The chain carries TRBV9 and TRBJ2-7; 9 positions agree with TRBD2. The CDR3 has 16 amino acids. With V trimmed by 4 bases and J by 2 bases, 10 bases remained unmatched. Germline V lookup: CDR1 SGDLS, CDR2 YYNGEE. CDR3 loop: CASSPGGLATAYEQYF. The CDR3 coding sequence is TGTGCCAGCAGCCCCGGCGGACTAGCGACTGCCTACGAGCAGTACTTC.

This clone was detected ten times or more. This chain uses TRBV24-1 with TRBJ2-7; 15 positions agree with TRBD2. V was clipped by 2 bases and J by 5 bases; unmatched bases: 12. Germline CDR1 and CDR2: KGHDR and SFDVKD. The CDR3 totals 19 residues. DNA of the CDR3: TGTGCCACCAGTGATTCTCGGACTAGCGGGAGGGCCTTGATCAACGAGCAGTACTTC. Translating it yields CATSDSRTSGRALINEQYF.

This clone was detected once. The chain couples TRBV2 to TRBJ1-1; maybe TRBD1 (5 bases). Per the germline V gene, CDR1 is SNHLY and CDR2 is FYNNEI. V was pared by 3 bases and J by 6 bases, with 20 bases between. The CDR3 consists of 16 residues. CDR3 residues: CASSDRQFGLDAEAFF. CDR3 bases: TGTGCCAGCAGTGACCGACAGTTTGGGCTTGACGCTGAAGCTTTCTTT.